The 14 T cell receptor beta chains reported below all come from one sample, sequenced in a study of cytomegalovirus exposure and HLA in healthy donors. Clones were read by immunoSEQ multiplex PCR, and TCRdb kept only the in-frame ones, dropping some. The sample gives 120,000 or so clones, roughly 90% of which show up once; around 1.9% is in the top ten. The specimen was PBMCs. These receptors were obtained from a woman between 18 and 29 years old in good health and CMV-seronegative.

This clone was counted only a few times. This rearrangement joins TRBV30 to TRBJ1-4, with 8 bases aligning to TRBD1. The junction had 8 bases not matched to a gene; V was cut back by 0 bases and J by 14 bases. The germline V gene has CDR1 GTSNPN and CDR2 SVGIG (reference sequence). There are 13 residues in the CDR3. The CDR3 sequence is CAWSVSTGGRLFF. CDR3 nucleotides: TGTGCCTGGAGTGTATCCACAGGGGGTAGGCTGTTTTTT.

The chain joins TRBV5-4 to TRBJ2-5, with 8 positions matching TRBD1. J was trimmed by 4 bases and V by 4 bases; bases with no gene match: 15. Germline V CDR1 and CDR2: SGHNT, YYREEE (reference sequence). The CDR3 covers 17 residues. CDR3 DNA: TGTGCCAGCAGCCCGACGGGGTGGCAGGGGGCAGGAGAGACCCAGTACTTC. Translating it yields CASSPTGWQGAGETQYF.

This chain links TRBV6-5 with TRBJ2-1, with a possible D match to TRBD2 (6 bases). V dropped 2 bases and J dropped 6 bases, with 17 bases sitting between them. The CDR3 spans 16 residues. CDR1 is MNHEY, CDR2 SVGAGI, per germline. The CDR3 is CASSYRRVGGINEQFF. In DNA, the CDR3 is TGTGCCAGCAGTTACCGGAGGGTGGGTGGAATCAATGAGCAGTTCTTC.

This clone is medium-sized. The chain uses TRBV6-1 and TRBJ1-2; D unresolved. V lost 1 base, J lost 2 bases, and 8 bases lay in between. CDR1 and CDR2 (germline): MNHNS, SASEGT. This CDR3 is built from 14 residues. Here the CDR3 DNA reads TGTGCCAGCAGTGAAGTAGCGGAAAACTATGGCTACACCTTC. Protein sequence: CASSEVAENYGYTF.

The chain joins TRBV5-6 to TRBJ2-7; perhaps TRBD1 as D (6 bases). This CDR3 region has 15 residues. V was pared by 4 bases and J by 0 bases, with 14 bases between. The germline V gene encodes CDR1 SGHDT and CDR2 YYEEEE. The CDR3 bases are TGTGCCAGCAGCCCGCGAGGGGGTTTCTCCTACGAGCAGTACTTC. This gives the protein CASSPRGGFSYEQYF.

A word on this clone: At one boundary the junction diverges from the germline segment, which might be a read error. This chain connects TRBV7-6 to TRBJ2-7; D gene uncertain. Germline assignment: CDR1 SGHVS and CDR2 FNYEAQ. This CDR3 is built from 13 residues. CDR3 in amino acids: CASSLDQNYEQYF. CDR3 sequence (DNA): TGTGCTAGCAGCTTAGACCAGAACTACGAGCAGTACTTC.

The chain couples TRBV18 to TRBJ2-5; 7 bases fit TRBD2. The CDR3 totals 13 residues. CDR1 is KGHSH, CDR2 LQKENI, per germline. Unmatched junction bases numbered 5, after V lost 5 bases and J lost 5 bases. The CDR3 bases are TGTGCCAGCTCAAGGGCGGGAGTCGAGACCCAGTACTTC. This sequence encodes CASSRAGVETQYF.

In this sample, this clone turned up a few times. The chain recombines TRBV5-1 with TRBJ1-2; 8 bases agree with TRBD1. Germline CDR1 reads SGHRS; CDR2 reads YFSETQ. The CDR3 consists of 14 residues. J was trimmed by 4 bases and V by 0 bases; bases with no gene match: 2. CDR3 DNA: TGCGCCAGCAGCTTGGAAGGACAGGGCTATGGCTACACCTTC. Translated: CASSLEGQGYGYTF.

V and J are TRBV7-9 and TRBJ1-5; no definite D call. V was cut by 5 bases and J by 0 bases, with 11 bases left in between. This CDR3 contains 15 residues. The germline CDR1 and CDR2 sequences are SEHNR and FQNEAQ (reference sequence). CDR3 sequence reads: CASSLRHRSNQPQHF. The CDR3 bases are TGTGCCAGCAGCCTCCGACACCGTAGCAATCAGCCCCAGCATTTT.

This chain's CDR3 is CASSEKTAEKLFF. Here the CDR3 DNA reads TGTGCCAGCAGCGAAAAGACAGCGGAAAAACTGTTTTTT. This chain joins TRBV7-9 and TRBJ1-4; D possibly corresponds to TRBD1 (5 bases). CDR3 length: 13 residues. CDR1 is SEHNR, CDR2 FQNEAQ, per germline (reference sequence). Deletions cut 5 bases from V and 8 bases from J, with 12 bases between.

This clone came up a few times. The V and J genes are TRBV5-1 and TRBJ2-5, with D perhaps TRBD1 (6 bases). V was pared by 3 bases and J by 5 bases, with 20 bases between. This CDR3 has 16 residues. CDR1 and CDR2 (germline): SGHRS, YFSETQ. The DNA for the CDR3 is TGCGCCAGCAGCTCCACTACAGGGAATACGGGCGAGACCCAGTACTTC. Residues: CASSSTTGNTGETQYF.

This chain connects TRBV11-3 to TRBJ1-3; possible D gene TRBD1, 5 bases. The V and J ends lost 5 bases and 0 bases respectively, with 17 bases between them. This CDR3 spans 17 amino acids. Germline CDR1 and CDR2: SGHNT and YENEEA. Here the CDR3 DNA reads TGTGCCAGCAGCCCGCGGAGGGGCCCCAGCTCTGGAAACACCATATATTTT. The encoded protein is CASSPRRGPSSGNTIYF.

V and J are TRBV6-1 and TRBJ2-7; D might be TRBD1 (6 bases). This CDR3 contains 13 residues. Trimming cost V 6 bases and J 7 bases, with 16 bases left between them. Germline assignment: CDR1 MNHNS and CDR2 SASEGT. The CDR3 sequence: CASRATGTREQYF. CDR3 nucleotides: TGTGCCAGCAGGGCTACCGGGACAAGGGAGCAGTACTTC.

This clone was recorded a few times. The chain joins TRBV9 to TRBJ1-5; the D gene is possibly TRBD1 (5 bases). The ends were cut back, 4 bases at V and 3 bases at J, with 11 bases in the middle. CDR1 SGDLS and CDR2 YYNGEE come from the germline V gene. This CDR3 contains 14 residues. The CDR3 DNA is TGTGCCAGCAGCAGGGGAGGGGTCAATCAGCCCCAGCATTTT. Protein: CASSRGGVNQPQHF.